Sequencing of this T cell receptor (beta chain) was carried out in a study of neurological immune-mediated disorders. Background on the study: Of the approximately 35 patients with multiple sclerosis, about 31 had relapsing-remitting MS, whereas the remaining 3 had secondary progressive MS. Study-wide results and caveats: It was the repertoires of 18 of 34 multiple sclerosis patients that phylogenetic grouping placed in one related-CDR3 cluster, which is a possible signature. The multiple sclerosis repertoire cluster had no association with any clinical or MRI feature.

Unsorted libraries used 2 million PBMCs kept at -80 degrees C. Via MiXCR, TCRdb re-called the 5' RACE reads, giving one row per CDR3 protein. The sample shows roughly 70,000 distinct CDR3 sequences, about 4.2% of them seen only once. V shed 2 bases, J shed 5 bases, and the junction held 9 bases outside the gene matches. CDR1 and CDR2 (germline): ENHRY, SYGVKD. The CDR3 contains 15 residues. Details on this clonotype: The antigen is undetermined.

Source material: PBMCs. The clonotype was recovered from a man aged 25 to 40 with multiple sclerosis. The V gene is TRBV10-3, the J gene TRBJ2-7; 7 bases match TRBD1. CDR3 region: CAISEPQQGRNEQYF. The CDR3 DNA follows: TGTGCCATCAGTGAGCCGCAACAGGGGAGAAACGAGCAGTACTTC.